This is a list of T cell receptor beta chains from one sample in a study of shared clonotypes between healthy human individuals. The assay was immunoSEQ multiplex PCR, and TCRdb's table has in-frame clones only and misses some. The table includes 1.6 million or so clones, about 98.5% detected once. Sequenced material: naive CD4+ T cells sorted from blood. The receptor set was obtained from a man aged 30 to 45 in good health. Each CDR3 is given with its conserved first and last residue. A D gene is named only where the DNA matches it firmly. Where a row states a size, it is once, few, many or the class of an expanded clone; other rows omit it.

abundance: -; j_gene: TRBJ2-7; v_gene: TRBV9; d_gene: TRBD1; CDR3nt: TGTGCCAGCAGCGGGTCGGGACAGGGGAGTGTCGAGCAGTACTTC; CDR3aa: CASSGSGQGSVEQYF
abundance: once; j_gene: TRBJ2-7; v_gene: TRBV25-1; d_gene: -; CDR3nt: TGTGCCAGCAGGGACTTTGGAAAAAACGAGCAGTACTTC; CDR3aa: CASRDFGKNEQYF
abundance: -; j_gene: TRBJ2-7; v_gene: TRBV5-1; d_gene: -; CDR3nt: TGCGCCAGCAGCTTGGAGGGGCTTTTGGCCTACGAGCAGTACTTC; CDR3aa: CASSLEGLLAYEQYF
abundance: once; j_gene: TRBJ1-1; v_gene: TRBV5-6; d_gene: -; CDR3nt: TGTGCCAGCAGCCTGGCAGCCTTCGTGGATGTTTTCTTT; CDR3aa: CASSLAAFVDVFF
abundance: -; j_gene: TRBJ1-4; v_gene: TRBV27; d_gene: -; CDR3nt: TGTGCCAGCAGTTTGACGACAGGTAGCGAAAAACTGTTTTTT; CDR3aa: CASSLTTGSEKLFF
abundance: -; j_gene: TRBJ2-7; v_gene: TRBV7-6; d_gene: TRBD1; CDR3nt: TGTGCCAGCAGCAACGGAAGGACAGGCTACGAGCAGTACTTC; CDR3aa: CASSNGRTGYEQYF
abundance: -; j_gene: TRBJ2-3; v_gene: TRBV6-1; d_gene: -; CDR3nt: TGTGCCAGCAGTGTGCGGGACGCAGATACGCAGTATTTT; CDR3aa: CASSVRDADTQYF
abundance: -; j_gene: TRBJ2-1; v_gene: TRBV7-3; d_gene: -; CDR3nt: TGTGCCAGCAGCTTAGGGAGTATCTCCTACAATGAGCAGTTCTTC; CDR3aa: CASSLGSISYNEQFF
abundance: -; j_gene: TRBJ2-5; v_gene: TRBV30; d_gene: -; CDR3nt: TGTGCTCTCGGGGACCCAACCCAGTACTTC; CDR3aa: CALGDPTQYF
abundance: -; j_gene: TRBJ1-5; v_gene: TRBV7-2; d_gene: -; CDR3nt: TGTGCCAGCAGCCCACGCCTCGGCGGTAGTCAGCCCCAGCATTTT; CDR3aa: CASSPRLGGSQPQHF
abundance: -; j_gene: TRBJ2-7; v_gene: TRBV18; d_gene: TRBD2; CDR3nt: TGTGCCAGCTCACCAACTAGCGGGAGACTGCGTGACGAGCAGTACTTC; CDR3aa: CASSPTSGRLRDEQYF
abundance: -; j_gene: TRBJ2-7; v_gene: TRBV10-3; d_gene: TRBD1; CDR3nt: TGTGCCATCAGTAGGGACAGGGAAGACGAGCAGTACTTC; CDR3aa: CAISRDREDEQYF
abundance: -; j_gene: TRBJ2-2; v_gene: TRBV9; d_gene: TRBD2; CDR3nt: TGTGCCAGCAGCGTAACTAGCGGCACCGGGGAGCTGTTTTTT; CDR3aa: CASSVTSGTGELFF
abundance: -; j_gene: TRBJ2-3; v_gene: TRBV9; d_gene: TRBD2; CDR3nt: TGTGCCAGCAGCGCTACTAGCGAGAGCACAGATACGCAGTATTTT; CDR3aa: CASSATSESTDTQYF
abundance: -; j_gene: TRBJ1-1; v_gene: TRBV7-8; d_gene: -; CDR3nt: TGTGCCAGCAGCCACGGGCTGAGCAGGTCGGGTGAAGCTTTCTTT; CDR3aa: CASSHGLSRSGEAFF
abundance: -; j_gene: TRBJ1-2; v_gene: TRBV7-2; d_gene: TRBD1; CDR3nt: TGTGCCAGCAGCCCGGACAGGGGTACCCACCTCTATGGCTACACCTTC; CDR3aa: CASSPDRGTHLYGYTF
abundance: once; j_gene: TRBJ2-5; v_gene: TRBV18; d_gene: -; CDR3nt: TGTGCCAGCTCACTACAGGGCGCCCAAGAGACCCAGTACTTC; CDR3aa: CASSLQGAQETQYF
abundance: -; j_gene: TRBJ2-1; v_gene: TRBV9; d_gene: TRBD1; CDR3nt: TGTGCCAGCAGCTTCAGAGGGGGCACCTACAATGAGCAGTTCTTC; CDR3aa: CASSFRGGTYNEQFF
abundance: -; j_gene: TRBJ1-2; v_gene: TRBV29-1; d_gene: -; CDR3nt: TGCAGCGTGGTGGGGGCTAACTATGGCTACACCTTC; CDR3aa: CSVVGANYGYTF
abundance: -; j_gene: TRBJ2-7; v_gene: TRBV7-8; d_gene: -; CDR3nt: TGTGCCAGCAGCTTAGGATTACTAGGCTACGAGCAGTACTTC; CDR3aa: CASSLGLLGYEQYF
abundance: once; j_gene: TRBJ2-7; v_gene: TRBV5-6; d_gene: TRBD1; CDR3nt: TGTGCCAGCAGCTTGCTCCGTCAGGGGGCTAACCGCTACGAGCAGTACTTC; CDR3aa: CASSLLRQGANRYEQYF
abundance: -; j_gene: TRBJ2-3; v_gene: TRBV9; d_gene: -; CDR3nt: TGTGCCAGCAGCGCCTTGACACCTTGGGGCACAGATACGCAGTATTTT; CDR3aa: CASSALTPWGTDTQYF
abundance: -; j_gene: TRBJ2-2; v_gene: TRBV5-6; d_gene: -; CDR3nt: TGTGCCAGCAGCTTGGGGACCACTCTCGGGGAGCTGTTTTTT; CDR3aa: CASSLGTTLGELFF
abundance: -; j_gene: TRBJ2-3; v_gene: TRBV5-5; d_gene: -; CDR3nt: TGTGCCAGCAGCTTGGATTTCTCTAATGCAGGGGTACGCACAGATACGCAGTATTTT; CDR3aa: CASSLDFSNAGVRTDTQYF
abundance: -; j_gene: TRBJ2-7; v_gene: TRBV12-2; d_gene: -; CDR3nt: TGTGCAAGTTTGGACAGACTTTCCTACGAGCAGTACTTC; CDR3aa: CASLDRLSYEQYF
abundance: -; j_gene: TRBJ1-1; v_gene: TRBV7-9; d_gene: -; CDR3nt: TGTGCCAGCAGCTTAGGGTCAGGGTCTAGGAGAACTGAAGCTTTCTTT; CDR3aa: CASSLGSGSRRTEAFF
abundance: -; j_gene: TRBJ2-1; v_gene: TRBV2; d_gene: TRBD2; CDR3nt: TGTGCCAGCCCGCGGACCCTAGCGGGAGGGCGCAATGAGCAGTTCTTC; CDR3aa: CASPRTLAGGRNEQFF
abundance: -; j_gene: TRBJ2-2; v_gene: TRBV11-2; d_gene: -; CDR3nt: TGTGCCAGCAGCTTAGCTGCCCGGGAGCTGTTTTTT; CDR3aa: CASSLAARELFF
abundance: -; j_gene: TRBJ2-3; v_gene: TRBV5-1; d_gene: -; CDR3nt: TGCGCCAGCGTATATGGGGTTGGGGACACAGATACGCAGTATTTT; CDR3aa: CASVYGVGDTDTQYF
abundance: -; j_gene: TRBJ1-5; v_gene: TRBV6-1; d_gene: -; CDR3nt: TGTGCCAGCAGTGAGGACAGATATAGCAATCAGCCCCAGCATTTT; CDR3aa: CASSEDRYSNQPQHF
abundance: once; j_gene: TRBJ2-1; v_gene: TRBV7-6; d_gene: TRBD2; CDR3nt: TGTGCCAGCAGCTCTAGCGGGGAATCCTACAATGAGCAGTTCTTC; CDR3aa: CASSSSGESYNEQFF
abundance: -; j_gene: TRBJ2-7; v_gene: TRBV28; d_gene: TRBD1; CDR3nt: TGTGCCAGCAGTTCGACAGGGTCTTACGAGCAGTACTTC; CDR3aa: CASSSTGSYEQYF
abundance: -; j_gene: TRBJ1-4; v_gene: TRBV29-1; d_gene: -; CDR3nt: TGCAGCGTGAGGACGGACAGCAATAGGGAAAAACTGTTTTTT; CDR3aa: CSVRTDSNREKLFF
abundance: -; j_gene: TRBJ2-3; v_gene: TRBV6-1; d_gene: -; CDR3nt: TGTGCCAGCAGTTGGGGTCCAGATACGCAGTATTTT; CDR3aa: CASSWGPDTQYF
abundance: -; j_gene: TRBJ2-1; v_gene: TRBV9; d_gene: -; CDR3nt: TGTGCCAGCAGCCCCACCGGCTCCTACAATGAGCAGTTCTTC; CDR3aa: CASSPTGSYNEQFF
abundance: -; j_gene: TRBJ2-3; v_gene: TRBV6-6; d_gene: -; CDR3nt: TGTGCCAGCGGCATCGGTCCCTTCGATACGCAGTATTTT; CDR3aa: CASGIGPFDTQYF
abundance: -; j_gene: TRBJ2-7; v_gene: TRBV10-2; d_gene: -; CDR3nt: TGCGCCAGCAGTGGGGTCGGCTCCTACGAGCAGTACTTC; CDR3aa: CASSGVGSYEQYF
abundance: -; j_gene: TRBJ2-7; v_gene: TRBV10-2; d_gene: -; CDR3nt: TGCGCCAGCAGTAAAAACCGGGACTACGAGCAGTACTTC; CDR3aa: CASSKNRDYEQYF
abundance: -; j_gene: TRBJ1-5; v_gene: TRBV28; d_gene: -; CDR3nt: TGTGCCAGCAGTCTCCTTAAGACCCGCAATCAGCCCCAGCATTTT; CDR3aa: CASSLLKTRNQPQHF
abundance: -; j_gene: TRBJ2-7; v_gene: TRBV9; d_gene: TRBD2; CDR3nt: TGTGCCAGTTCTCTAGCGGGAGATCCCGAGCAGTACTTC; CDR3aa: CASSLAGDPEQYF
abundance: -; j_gene: TRBJ2-7; v_gene: TRBV18; d_gene: -; CDR3nt: TGTGCCAGCTCACCTGGGGACACCTCCTACGAGCAGTACTTC; CDR3aa: CASSPGDTSYEQYF
abundance: -; j_gene: TRBJ2-3; v_gene: TRBV2; d_gene: -; CDR3nt: TGTGCCAGCACTCTTCGCACAGATACGCAGTATTTT; CDR3aa: CASTLRTDTQYF
abundance: once; j_gene: TRBJ1-2; v_gene: TRBV28; d_gene: -; CDR3nt: TGTGCCAGCAGTTTACCCAAGGGGACCTCCTATGGCTACACCTTC; CDR3aa: CASSLPKGTSYGYTF
abundance: -; j_gene: TRBJ2-7; v_gene: TRBV5-1; d_gene: TRBD1; CDR3nt: TGCGCCAGCAGCTTCGGGACAGGGGGCCCCTACGAGCAGTACTTC; CDR3aa: CASSFGTGGPYEQYF
abundance: -; j_gene: TRBJ2-3; v_gene: TRBV11-2; d_gene: -; CDR3nt: TGTGCCAGCAGCAAAGACGGACCTCCCGTCTTGGGGCAGTATTTT; CDR3aa: CASSKDGPPVLGQYF